The next 22 T cell receptor beta chains were all read from a single sample in a study of beta chain features in type 1 diabetes. Reverse transcribing all isolated RNA meant expressed TCRB transcripts were sequenced. Assay used: immunoSEQ multiplex PCR; TCRdb lists only in-frame clones, some missing. The data contain 970,000 or so clones, under 20% of them seen just once; the ten biggest clones take up 0.02% to 0.025%. Sequenced material: naive CD4+ T cells from blood. The receptors here all came from a woman between 18 and 30 years old in good health.

The genes are TRBV28 and TRBJ2-5; possibly TRBD2 for D (6 bases). Germline V gene data show CDR1 as MDHEN and CDR2 as SYDVKM. The CDR3 spans 14 residues. Trimming cost V 5 bases and J 1 base, with 11 bases left between them. DNA for the CDR3: TGTGCCAGCAGTCGGGGGTTACGCCAAGAGACCCAGTACTTC. It codes for CASSRGLRQETQYF.

This clone was seen a few times. The CDR3 DNA reads as TGTGCCAGCAGTTCACCGGGACTAGCCCCCAATGAGCAGTTCTTC. Translation gives CASSSPGLAPNEQFF. The gene calls are TRBV25-1 and TRBJ2-1; 9 positions agree with TRBD2. The germline V gene encodes CDR1 MGHDK and CDR2 SYGVNS. This CDR3 is 15 amino acids long. V was pared by 5 bases and J by 6 bases, with 8 bases of the junction left unmatched.

This clone was seen a few times. The rearrangement joins TRBV7-2 to TRBJ2-3; D gene uncertain. CDR1 is SGHTA and CDR2 is FQGNSA in the germline V gene. Trimming took off 2 bases at V and 6 bases at J, with 9 bases between the two ends. This CDR3 has 13 residues. The CDR3 protein is CASSLPRPDTQYF. The DNA of the CDR3 is TGTGCCAGCAGCTTACCCCGGCCGGATACGCAGTATTTT.

This clone showed up just a few times. V and J are TRBV13 and TRBJ1-2; possibly TRBD1 for D (5 bases). This CDR3 has 15 amino acids. In germline, CDR1 is PRHDT, CDR2 FYEKMQ (reference sequence). V was pared by 3 bases and J by 8 bases, with 19 bases between. CDR3 nucleotide sequence: TGTGCCAGCAGCTTGGGGCGGCCACCAACCTTCGGCTACACCTTC. Translated, it gives CASSLGRPPTFGYTF.

This clone was observed a few times. The V gene is TRBV7-2, the J gene TRBJ2-7; 7 bases agree with TRBD2. CDR1 and CDR2 (germline): SGHTA, FQGNSA. CDR3 length: 16 amino acids. Losses at the gene ends were 6 bases for V and 0 bases for J; bases not matched to a gene: 11. The CDR3 DNA sequence: TGTGCCAGCAGTCTCCTTCCGCGGGGGATCTCCTACGAGCAGTACTTC. Translating gives CASSLLPRGISYEQYF.

This sequence joins TRBV4-2 and TRBJ2-6; TRBD2 aligns across 7 bases. This CDR3 comprises 16 residues. Germline CDR1 and CDR2: LGHNA and YNFKEQ. V was pared by 6 bases and J by 0 bases, with 5 bases of the junction left unmatched. The CDR3 region has the DNA TGTGCCAGCAGGGGCGGGGGTCGCTCTGGGGCCAACGTCCTGACTTTC. It codes for CASRGGGRSGANVLTF.

The V gene is TRBV5-5, the J gene TRBJ2-5, with D uncertain. The CDR3 totals 11 residues. V was trimmed by 4 bases and J by 5 bases, leaving 6 bases between them. Germline lookup yields CDR1 SGHKS and CDR2 YYEKEE (reference sequence). The CDR3 spells CASSQTETQYF. Written as DNA, the CDR3 is TGTGCCAGCAGCCAAACTGAGACCCAGTACTTC.

This clone has only a few counts. This chain uses TRBV7-2 with TRBJ2-3; no clear D gene. The CDR3 spans 15 residues. Germline CDR1 is SGHTA and CDR2 is FQGNSA. V lost 0 bases, J lost 0 bases, and 7 bases lay in between. CDR3 in amino acids: CASSLASQSTDTQYF. The CDR3 DNA follows: TGTGCCAGCAGCTTAGCATCCCAGAGCACAGATACGCAGTATTTT.

The chain has TRBV18 and TRBJ2-7; 7 positions match TRBD1. Germline V CDR1 and CDR2: KGHSH, LQKENI. CDR3 length equals 13 residues. Trimming took 3 bases from V and 3 from J; bases not matched to a gene: 2. CDR3 nucleotides: TGTGCCAGCTCACCGGGACAGTACTACGAGCAGTACTTC. Translating gives CASSPGQYYEQYF. The full variable domain, in which reference TRBV18 and TRBJ2-7 provide the parts outside the CDR3, is NAGVMQNPRHLVRRRGQEARLRCSPMKGHSHVYWYRQLPEEGLKFMVYLQKENIIDESGMPKERFSAEFPKEGPSILRIQQVVRGDSAAYFCASSPGQYYEQYFGPGTRLTVT.

This chain links TRBV29-1 with TRBJ2-5; D unclear. The CDR3 has 12 amino acids. Per germline, CDR1 SQVTM and CDR2 ANQGSEA. The germline V and J ends were trimmed by 6 bases and 0 bases, with 8 bases remaining between them. The CDR3 DNA is TGCAGCGTCGCCCGCTACCAAGAGACCCAGTACTTC. This gives the protein CSVARYQETQYF. The entire variable domain, with the rest obtained from reference TRBV29-1 and TRBJ2-5, is as follows: SAVISQKPSRDICQRGTSLTIQCQVDSQVTMMFWYRQQPGQSLTLIATANQGSEATYESGFVIDKFPISRPNLTFSTLTVSNMSPEDSSIYLCSVARYQETQYFGPGTRLLVL.

This clone was observed a few times. This chain connects TRBV7-2 to TRBJ2-3, with D hard to call. The V end was cut by 7 bases, the J end by 4 bases, with 12 bases between. The CDR3 runs to 13 residues. From germline, CDR1 is SGHTA and CDR2 FQGNSA. CDR3 nucleotide sequence: TGTGCCAGCATGGGCCCCAACGCAGATACGCAGTATTTT. It encodes CASMGPNADTQYF.

The chain carries TRBV7-2 and TRBJ2-3; TRBD2 is a possible D gene (6 bases). Between the trimmed V and J ends, which lost 0 bases and 4 bases, there was a span of 20 bases. The CDR3 covers 18 residues. The germline CDR1 and CDR2 sequences are SGHTA and FQGNSA. CDR3 protein: CASSLAWLAGRRSDTQYF. The CDR3 DNA is TGTGCCAGCAGCTTAGCATGGTTGGCGGGAAGGAGGTCAGATACGCAGTATTTT.

The chain is built from TRBV7-9 and TRBJ2-7; D call uncertain. V was trimmed by 5 bases and J by 1 base, leaving 12 bases between them. Germline V gene sequence: CDR1 SEHNR, CDR2 FQNEAQ (reference sequence). This CDR3 spans 14 amino acids. The CDR3 nucleotides read TGTGCCAGCAGCCTCGGCACAGTGTCCTACGAGCAGTACTTC. Protein: CASSLGTVSYEQYF.

This chain uses TRBV5-1 with TRBJ2-1; D is possibly TRBD1 (6 bases). V lost 5 bases and J 0 bases, leaving 24 bases between the germline ends. This CDR3 comprises 19 residues. Germline lookup yields CDR1 SGHRS and CDR2 YFSETQ. As DNA, the CDR3 is TGCGCCAGCAGTAATTCAGGACGAGGGGGATTACGCTCCTACAATGAGCAGTTCTTC. Residues: CASSNSGRGGLRSYNEQFF.

This chain connects TRBV29-1 to TRBJ2-1; 7 bases map to TRBD1. V gave up 7 bases and J gave up 5 bases; unmatched junction bases: 11. Germline-derived CDR1 and CDR2 are SQVTM and ANQGSEA. The CDR3 has 14 residues. In DNA form, the CDR3 reads TGCAGCGCTGTACCCGGGACAGCCAACAATGAGCAGTTCTTC. Encoded protein: CSAVPGTANNEQFF.

In this sample, this clone turned up once. This chain links TRBV28 with TRBJ1-4; TRBD1 aligns across 9 bases. The V gene end was trimmed by 6 bases and the J gene end by 6 bases; junction bases not matched to a gene: 8. CDR1 and CDR2 from the germline V gene are MDHEN and SYDVKM. CDR3 length: 15 amino acids. The CDR3 is CASRQLTGGDEKLFF. In nucleotides, the CDR3 is TGTGCCAGCAGGCAACTGACAGGGGGTGATGAAAAACTGTTTTTT.

A few counts support this clone. The V call is TRBV10-3, the J call TRBJ2-3, with D perhaps TRBD1 or TRBD2 (5 bases each). The germline V gene encodes CDR1 ENHRY and CDR2 SYGVKD. This CDR3 is 14 amino acids long. V shed 3 bases and J shed 4 bases, with 11 bases lying between them. As DNA, the CDR3 is TGTGCCATCAGTGATATCGGGGCGGCAGATACGCAGTATTTT. Protein product: CAISDIGAADTQYF.

This clone was recorded many times. V gene TRBV10-3 combines with J gene TRBJ2-7; weak D call: TRBD1 (8 bases). This CDR3 has 16 residues. Germline lookup yields CDR1 ENHRY and CDR2 SYGVKD. V shed 0 bases and J shed 7 bases, with 19 bases lying between them. The chain's CDR3 is CAISESFRDRGGEQYF. DNA for the CDR3: TGTGCCATCAGTGAGTCATTCCGCGACAGGGGAGGGGAGCAGTACTTC.

This clone was observed a handful of times. This chain joins TRBV28 and TRBJ1-1; no clear D gene. Per germline, CDR1 MDHEN and CDR2 SYDVKM. CDR3 length: 13 amino acids. The V end lost 3 bases, the J end lost 6 bases, and 11 bases lay between the germline ends. The CDR3 reads CASSLVGKAEAFF. The CDR3 DNA sequence: TGTGCCAGCAGTTTGGTGGGGAAGGCTGAAGCTTTCTTT.

The chain joins TRBV7-2 to TRBJ2-7; 8 bases match TRBD1. The V gene end was trimmed by 1 base and the J gene end by 4 bases; junction bases not matched to a gene: 9. The CDR3 contains 16 residues. Per the germline V gene, CDR1 is SGHTA and CDR2 is FQGNSA. CDR3 sequence (DNA): TGTGCCAGCAGCTTAGTGGGCGGGACAGGACGTTACGAGCAGTACTTC. Translation: CASSLVGGTGRYEQYF.

The sample holds a few counts of this clone. The V gene is TRBV19, the J gene TRBJ2-1, with 11 positions matching TRBD2. The CDR3 contains 15 residues. Germline assignment: CDR1 LNHDA and CDR2 SQIVND (reference sequence). V was clipped by 6 bases and J by 5 bases; unmatched bases: 6. DNA of the CDR3: TGTGCCAGTAGCCCTACTAGCGGGAGAAACAATGAGCAGTTCTTC. Amino acid sequence: CASSPTSGRNNEQFF.

This clone was counted a few times. V gene TRBV27 combines with J gene TRBJ2-7, with 10 bases matching TRBD2. J was trimmed by 0 bases and V by 5 bases; bases with no gene match: 4. CDR1 and CDR2 (germline): MNHEY, SMNVEV (reference sequence). This CDR3 contains 15 residues. The DNA for the CDR3 is TGTGCCAGCAGTCGCGTAGCGGGGGGCTCCTACGAGCAGTACTTC. As protein: CASSRVAGGSYEQYF.